The 15 T cell receptor beta chains in this list originate from one sample, sequenced in a study of early T cells in non-severe SARS-CoV-2 infection. TCRdb itself ran the 5' RACE reads through MiXCR, one entry per CDR3 protein. The sample holds about 45,000 distinct CDR3 sequences, 12% seen once. Sequencing was performed on whole blood. These receptors were collected from an adult who was a healthcare worker with PCR-confirmed SARS-CoV-2 infection or an uninfected control (not recorded which).

In its sample, this clonotype was seen a few times. The J gene is TRBJ2-7, the V gene TRBV6-5; 10 positions match TRBD2. The CDR3 is made up of 16 amino acids. V lost 0 bases and J lost 5; bases outside the gene matches: 7. Germline CDR1 reads MNHEY; CDR2 reads SVGAGI. The CDR3 spells CASSYSSLAGAHEQYF. In DNA form, the CDR3 reads TGTGCCAGCAGTTACTCGAGTCTAGCGGGAGCCCACGAGCAGTACTTC.

The sample holds many counts of this clonotype. This sequence joins TRBV19 and TRBJ1-1, with D tentatively TRBD1 (5 bases). Trimming took off 7 bases at V and 2 bases at J, with 11 bases between the two ends. CDR1 and CDR2 from the germline V gene are LNHDA and SQIVND (reference sequence). This CDR3 comprises 13 residues. Here the CDR3 reads CASTLTDNTEAFF. CDR3 DNA sequence: TGTGCCAGTACCTTGACAGATAACACTGAAGCTTTCTTT.

This clonotype was counted between two and nine times. The chain joins TRBV28 to TRBJ2-7, with a weak D call TRBD2 (6 bases). Germline V gene sequence: CDR1 MDHEN, CDR2 SYDVKM. The germline V and J ends were trimmed by 10 bases and 0 bases, with 13 bases remaining between them. The CDR3 extends over 13 amino acids. CDR3 loop: CATRLVPSYEQYF. The CDR3 nucleotides are TGTGCCACCCGACTAGTACCCTCCTACGAGCAGTACTTC.

V usage is TRBV11-1 and J usage is TRBJ2-5; 8 nucleotides match TRBD2. There are 14 residues in the CDR3. CDR1 and CDR2 from the germline V gene are SGHAT and FQDESV (reference sequence). J lost 5 bases, V lost 1 base, and 3 bases had no gene match. This chain's CDR3 is CASSLVREEETQYF. CDR3 nucleotide sequence: TGTGCCAGCAGCTTAGTGCGGGAGGAGGAGACCCAGTACTTC.

This clonotype was seen a handful of times. The rearrangement uses TRBV6-6 and TRBJ2-5; D might be TRBD1 or TRBD2, each matching 5 bases. The germline V gene encodes CDR1 MNHNY and CDR2 SVGAGI (reference sequence). The V gene lost 2 bases and the J gene lost 4 bases, with 11 bases spanning the gap. The CDR3 consists of 14 residues. The CDR3 loop is CASSYLTGGETQYF. CDR3 DNA: TGTGCCAGCAGTTACCTAACAGGAGGAGAGACCCAGTACTTC.

This chain links TRBV10-3 with TRBJ2-4, with 7 bases lining up with TRBD2. CDR1 ENHRY and CDR2 SYGVKD come from the germline V gene. V gave up 3 bases and J gave up 5 bases; unmatched junction bases: 7. The CDR3 sequence is 15 residues long. CDR3: CAISDSSGDENIQYF. The CDR3, as DNA: TGTGCCATCAGTGACTCAAGCGGGGACGAAAACATTCAGTACTTC.

The genes are TRBV28 and TRBJ1-5; no clear D. V gave up 8 bases and J gave up 0 bases, with 8 bases separating them. Germline V lookup: CDR1 MDHEN, CDR2 SYDVKM. The CDR3 spans 13 residues. CDR3 sequence: CASGRDSNQPQHF. The CDR3 nucleotides read TGTGCCAGCGGTAGAGATAGCAATCAGCCCCAGCATTTT.

J is TRBJ2-3 and V is TRBV7-2, with 10 bases lining up with TRBD2. Germline CDR1 SGHTA, CDR2 FQGNSA. With 3 bases clipped from V and 0 bases from J, the junction kept 15 bases outside the gene matches. This CDR3 contains 20 residues. The CDR3 DNA sequence: TGTGCCAGCAGCTTTAAACCTAGGACTAGCGGCAATACTAGCACAGATACGCAGTATTTT. Amino acid sequence: CASSFKPRTSGNTSTDTQYF.

In its sample, this clonotype was seen a few times. The rearrangement joins TRBV12-3 or TRBV12-4 to TRBJ1-1; TRBD1 matches at 7 bases. The CDR3 runs 15 residues. J gave up 1 base and V 6 bases, and 8 bases lay outside the gene matches. This CDR3 is CASRPTGARNTEAFF. DNA of the CDR3: TGTGCCAGCAGGCCCACAGGGGCTCGGAACACTGAAGCTTTCTTT.

This clonotype has a count of ten or more. The V gene is TRBV12-3 or TRBV12-4, the J gene TRBJ2-7; TRBD1 might be the D (5 bases). V lost 3 bases, J lost 1 base, and 7 bases lay in between. The CDR3 has 13 residues. The CDR3 sequence is CASSLDISYEQYF. DNA for the CDR3: TGTGCCAGCAGTTTGGACATTTCCTACGAGCAGTACTTC.

This clonotype was seen many times. This chain connects TRBV7-9 to TRBJ2-4; TRBD1 agrees at 9 bases. Germline V CDR1 and CDR2: SEHNR, FQNEAQ (reference sequence). Trimming took 4 bases from V and 6 from J; bases not matched to a gene: 7. There are 15 residues in the CDR3. The CDR3 coding sequence is TGTGCCAGCAGCTCGGACAGGGGAGTAGGAAACATTCAGTACTTC. Encoded protein: CASSSDRGVGNIQYF. The variable domain in full, completed from reference TRBV7-9 and TRBJ2-4, reads DTGVSQNPRHKITKRGQNVTFRCDPISEHNRLYWYRQTLGQGPEFLTYFQNEAQLEKSRLLSDRFSAERPKGSFSTLEIQRTEQGDSAMYLCASSSDRGVGNIQYFGAGTRLSVL.

Only a few counts were recorded for this clonotype. V and J are TRBV9 and TRBJ2-7; the D gene is possibly TRBD1 (5 bases). The CDR3 is 14 amino acids. V gave up 8 bases and J gave up 2 bases, with 17 bases separating them. CDR1 is SGDLS, CDR2 YYNGEE, per germline. CDR3 amino acids: CARGQGHNPYEQYF. In nucleotides, the CDR3 is TGTGCCAGAGGTCAGGGCCATAACCCCTACGAGCAGTACTTC.

The V call is TRBV3-1, the J call TRBJ2-7; 8 bases match TRBD1. CDR1 and CDR2 (germline): LGHDT, YNNKEL (reference sequence). V lost 4 bases and J lost 1; bases outside the gene matches: 3. The CDR3 has 14 amino acids. Written as DNA, the CDR3 is TGTGCCAGCAGCCCCAGGGGGCAATCCTACGAGCAGTACTTC. Translated: CASSPRGQSYEQYF.

This clonotype has only a few counts. The CDR3 protein is CASSLSSVYEQYF. CDR3 nucleotide sequence: TGTGCCAGCAGCCTATCATCAGTCTACGAGCAGTACTTC. The J gene is TRBJ2-7, the V gene TRBV11-2; D not certain. Trimming stripped 5 bases from V and 3 bases from J, with 11 bases between. The CDR3 has 13 residues. Looked up from germline, CDR1 is SGHAT and CDR2 is FQNNGV.

This clonotype was seen at least ten times. The gene calls are TRBV14 and TRBJ2-2, with D uncertain. Germline CDR1 and CDR2: SGHDN and FVKESK. The CDR3 is made up of 14 amino acids. Trimming cost V 4 bases and J 5 bases, with 11 bases left between them. The CDR3 coding sequence is TGTGCCAGCAGCCTTCGGGTTGGGACCGGGGAGCTGTTTTTT. This sequence encodes CASSLRVGTGELFF.